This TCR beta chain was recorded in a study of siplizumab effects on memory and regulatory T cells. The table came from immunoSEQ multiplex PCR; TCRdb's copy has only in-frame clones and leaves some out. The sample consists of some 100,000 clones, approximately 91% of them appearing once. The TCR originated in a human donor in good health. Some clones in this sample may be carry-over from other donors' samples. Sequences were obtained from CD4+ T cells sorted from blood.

The CDR3 sequence is CSAREEETQYF. The CDR3 DNA reads as TGCAGTGCTAGAGAAGAAGAGACCCAGTACTTC. V gene TRBV20-1 combines with J gene TRBJ2-5; D is uncertain. CDR1 and CDR2 from the germline V gene are DFQATT and SNEGSKA (reference sequence). This CDR3 is built from 11 residues. V was clipped by 0 bases and J by 3 bases, with 2 bases between them.